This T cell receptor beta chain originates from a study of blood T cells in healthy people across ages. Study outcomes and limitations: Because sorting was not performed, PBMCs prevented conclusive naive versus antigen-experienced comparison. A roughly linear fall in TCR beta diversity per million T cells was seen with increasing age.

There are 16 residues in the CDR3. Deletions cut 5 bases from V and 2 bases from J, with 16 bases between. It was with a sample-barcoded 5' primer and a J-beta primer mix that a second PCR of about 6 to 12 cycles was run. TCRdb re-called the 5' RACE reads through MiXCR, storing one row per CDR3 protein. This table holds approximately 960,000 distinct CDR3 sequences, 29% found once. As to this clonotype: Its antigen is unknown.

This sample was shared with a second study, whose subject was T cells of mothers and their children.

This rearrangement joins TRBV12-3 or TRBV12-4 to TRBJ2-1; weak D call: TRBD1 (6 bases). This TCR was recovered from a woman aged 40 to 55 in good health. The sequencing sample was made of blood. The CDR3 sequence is CASSPFRQEPYNEQFF. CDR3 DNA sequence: TGTGCCAGCAGTCCTTTTCGACAGGAACCCTACAATGAGCAGTTCTTC.